Listed here are 21 T cell receptor beta chains from one sample, sequenced in a study of PD-L1 blockade in urothelial cancer. The method was immunoSEQ multiplex PCR; TCRdb's version includes in-frame clones alone and lacks a portion of them. The sample records roughly 63,000 clones, roughly 76% being singletons. Time point given: pretreatment peripheral blood. The sample consisted of PBMCs, taken around atezolizumab (anti-PD-L1) treatment. The source is a man aged 65 to 85 with urothelial cancer.

The chain carries TRBV25-1 and TRBJ1-2; 9 bases agree with TRBD1. The V gene end was trimmed by 8 bases and the J gene end by 6 bases; junction bases not matched to a gene: 7. The CDR3 has 13 residues. Germline assignment: CDR1 MGHDK and CDR2 SYGVNS. The CDR3 DNA reads as TGTGCCAGCGGAAATACAGGGGGCAATGGCTACACCTTC. Translated: CASGNTGGNGYTF.

Here the CDR3 reads CASSLVQGAVEKLFF. The CDR3, as DNA: TGTGCCAGCAGCTTAGTTCAGGGGGCGGTTGAAAAACTGTTTTTT. The J gene is TRBJ1-4, the V gene TRBV7-9, with 8 bases aligning to TRBD1. Germline CDR1 reads SEHNR; CDR2 reads FQNEAQ (reference sequence). This CDR3 region has 15 residues. V was clipped by 1 base and J by 7 bases; unmatched bases: 5.

The V call is TRBV7-2, the J call TRBJ2-5, with D perhaps TRBD2 (5 bases). Germline-derived CDR1 and CDR2 are SGHTA and FQGNSA. V was shortened by 0 bases and J by 5 bases, with 10 bases between the two germline ends. The CDR3 loop spans 14 amino acids. CDR3 sequence: CASSLAGSTETQYF. CDR3 nucleotide sequence: TGTGCCAGCAGCTTAGCTGGGAGCACGGAGACCCAGTACTTC.

The rearrangement joins TRBV6-1 to TRBJ1-5; maybe TRBD1 (5 bases). Germline CDR1 and CDR2: MNHNS and SASEGT. This CDR3 comprises 14 residues. The V end lost 7 bases, the J end lost 1 base, and 11 bases lay between the germline ends. The CDR3 nucleotides are TGTGCCAGCAAGCAGGGCATCAGCAATCAGCCCCAGCATTTT. It encodes CASKQGISNQPQHF.

The chain links TRBV18 to TRBJ1-1; D not certain. V lost 1 base and J lost 3, with 12 bases in between. This CDR3 has 15 amino acids. The germline CDR1 and CDR2 sequences are KGHSH and LQKENI. CDR3 in amino acids: CASSPRAGPDTEAFF. The CDR3 coding sequence is TGTGCCAGCTCACCACGGGCTGGGCCGGACACTGAAGCTTTCTTT.

The chain uses TRBV14 and TRBJ2-3, with D possibly matching TRBD2 (5 bases). The V gene's germline CDR1 is SGHDN and CDR2 FVKESK. V gave up 3 bases and J gave up 7 bases, with 17 bases separating them. The CDR3 has 15 amino acids. Here the CDR3 reads CASSQRSGMSNTQYF. The CDR3 DNA is TGTGCCAGCAGCCAGCGCTCGGGAATGAGCAATACGCAGTATTTT.

This rearrangement joins TRBV6-5 to TRBJ2-5, with unresolved D. V was cut by 0 bases and J by 2 bases, with 10 bases left in between. This CDR3 has 15 amino acids. Germline V gene sequence: CDR1 MNHEY, CDR2 SVGAGI. The CDR3 region has the DNA TGTGCCAGCAGTTACTCGGCTGTAGCTCAAGAGACCCAGTACTTC. This sequence encodes CASSYSAVAQETQYF.

This clone was counted once. The chain uses TRBV18 and TRBJ2-5; D perhaps matches TRBD2 (6 bases). Between the trimmed V and J ends, which lost 4 bases and 5 bases, there was a span of 14 bases. The CDR3 covers 14 residues. From germline, CDR1 is KGHSH and CDR2 LQKENI. The CDR3 is CASSRTTPRETQYF. In DNA, the CDR3 is TGTGCCAGCTCACGGACTACCCCGAGGGAGACCCAGTACTTC.

This clone was found a few times. This chain uses TRBV30 with TRBJ2-1, with 8 bases matching TRBD2. Trimming cost V 3 bases and J 6 bases; bases outside gene matches: 7. The CDR3 is 14 amino acids. Germline V gene data show CDR1 as GTSNPN and CDR2 as SVGIG (reference sequence). This CDR3 is CAWSPGLAINEQFF. The CDR3 DNA sequence: TGTGCCTGGAGCCCTGGACTAGCCATCAATGAGCAGTTCTTC.

This rearrangement joins TRBV10-3 to TRBJ1-5; D perhaps matches TRBD1 (6 bases). This CDR3 comprises 14 residues. Trimming pared 3 bases from V and 1 base from J, leaving 7 bases between. Looked up from germline, CDR1 is ENHRY and CDR2 is SYGVKD. The CDR3 loop reads CAISDRGSNQPQHF. CDR3 DNA: TGTGCCATCAGTGATAGGGGGAGCAATCAGCCCCAGCATTTT.

As for this clone: One junction end disagrees with the germline gene, perhaps due to a read error. The gene calls are TRBV7-3 and TRBJ2-5, with TRBD1 as a possible D gene (5 bases). The CDR3 totals 19 residues. From germline, CDR1 is SGHTA and CDR2 FQGTGA. CDR3 sequence (DNA): TGTGCCAGCAGCCTAACTCCTATTGACAGTCCGGCAGGGCAAGAGACCCAGTACTTC. Protein sequence: CASSLTPIDSPAGQETQYF.

The chain recombines TRBV19 with TRBJ1-1; 8 bases agree with TRBD1. This CDR3 has 13 amino acids. The germline V gene has CDR1 LNHDA and CDR2 SQIVND (reference sequence). V lost 5 bases and J lost 4; bases outside the gene matches: 3. The DNA for the CDR3 is TGTGCCAGTAGTCCGACAGGGGTCACTGAAGCTTTCTTT. Protein sequence: CASSPTGVTEAFF.

This clone was seen once. This chain joins TRBV19 and TRBJ2-5; 10 bases match TRBD2. Germline CDR1 is LNHDA and CDR2 is SQIVND (reference sequence). This CDR3 comprises 17 residues. J lost 5 bases, V lost 7 bases, and 16 bases had no gene match. The CDR3 bases are TGTGCCAGTACCTCCAGCGGGAGGGCCCCATGGCAGGAGACCCAGTACTTC. Its protein product is CASTSSGRAPWQETQYF.

This rearrangement joins TRBV5-1 to TRBJ1-1; TRBD1 is a possible D gene (6 bases). Trimming left V 1 base short and J 3 bases short, with 16 bases between. Germline lookup yields CDR1 SGHRS and CDR2 YFSETQ. CDR3 length equals 16 residues. The CDR3 DNA sequence: TGCGCCAGCAGCTTGAGGATAATGGGGGCTGACACTGAAGCTTTCTTT. Residues: CASSLRIMGADTEAFF.

V and J are TRBV5-1 and TRBJ2-1, with 11 bases matching TRBD2. Germline V gives CDR1 SGHRS, CDR2 YFSETQ. The J segment lost 5 bases and the V segment lost 0 bases, leaving 1 base of the junction unmatched. This CDR3 is built from 15 residues. CDR3 loop: CASSLVSGGDNEQFF. The CDR3 region has the DNA TGCGCCAGCAGCTTGGTTAGCGGGGGGGACAATGAGCAGTTCTTC.

This clone was counted once. The chain joins TRBV6-1 to TRBJ2-3, with TRBD2 matching 9 bases. The trim removed 4 bases at V and 5 bases at J, leaving 4 bases unmatched. Per germline, CDR1 MNHNS and CDR2 SASEGT. The CDR3 has 14 residues. This chain's CDR3 is CASSVERGEDTQYF. The CDR3 coding sequence is TGTGCCAGCAGTGTAGAGCGGGGGGAAGATACGCAGTATTTT.

This chain uses TRBV18 with TRBJ1-1; D is unresolved. CDR3 length: 15 residues. Germline assignment: CDR1 KGHSH and CDR2 LQKENI. Trimming took 3 bases from V and 2 from J, leaving 13 bases between them. DNA of the CDR3: TGTGCCAGCTCACCGCAAACTGGACTTAACACTGAAGCTTTCTTT. It translates to CASSPQTGLNTEAFF.

This chain uses TRBV5-1 with TRBJ1-4; D uncertain. In germline, CDR1 is SGHRS, CDR2 YFSETQ. This CDR3 has 16 amino acids. The ends were cut back, 0 bases at V and 11 bases at J, with 20 bases in the middle. CDR3 protein: CASSLAIDGPPGKLFF. The CDR3, as DNA: TGCGCCAGCAGCTTGGCCATAGATGGGCCCCCTGGGAAACTGTTTTTT.

This sequence joins TRBV5-1 and TRBJ2-1; TRBD2 agrees at 7 bases. CDR1 and CDR2 from the germline V gene are SGHRS and YFSETQ. V was pared by 4 bases and J by 4 bases, with 8 bases of the junction left unmatched. This CDR3 is 15 amino acids long. CDR3 sequence: CASSPAGRGYNEQFF. In DNA form, the CDR3 reads TGCGCCAGCAGCCCCGCTGGGCGGGGGTACAATGAGCAGTTCTTC.

The CDR3 DNA sequence: TGCGCCAGCAGCTTGGGGAGCGACGAGCAGTACTTC. It encodes CASSLGSDEQYF. The chain employs TRBV5-1 and TRBJ2-7; the D is unclear. CDR3 length: 12 residues. V lost 0 bases to trimming and J lost 5 bases, with 6 bases between them. Looked up from germline, CDR1 is SGHRS and CDR2 is YFSETQ.

This clone has a handful of counts. The chain links TRBV30 to TRBJ1-1; possible D gene TRBD1, 5 bases. The germline CDR1 and CDR2 sequences are GTSNPN and SVGIG (reference sequence). The length of the CDR3 is 14 residues. Trimming left V 0 bases short and J 10 bases short, with 18 bases between. The CDR3 region is CAWSVQDPGSIAFF. As DNA, the CDR3 is TGTGCCTGGAGTGTACAGGACCCCGGGAGTATAGCTTTCTTT.